This T cell receptor (beta chain) was observed in a study of blood T cell repertoires in COVID-19. Concerning this clone: One end of the junction is discordant with germline, which a read error may explain.

Per the authors' pipeline: Estimates of nucleated cell counts were drawn from the amplification of reference gene primers. Libraries were prepared by immunoSEQ multiplex PCR; TCRdb keeps only in-frame clonotypes and omits some of them. Clone size and the V and J calls come from that table; the DNA yielded D and trimming. Counted here are roughly 200,000 clones, about 85% occurring once; the ten biggest clones make up roughly 2.9%. Looked up from germline, CDR1 is SSHAT and CDR2 is FNYEAQ (reference sequence). CDR3 length equals 12 residues. The sample comprised peripheral blood. The TCR sequence derives from a woman aged 30 to 39 with active or convalescent COVID-19. The chain couples TRBV7-7 to TRBJ2-1, with D maybe TRBD2 (6 bases). The CDR3 nucleotides read TGTGCTAGCAGCTTCTCCGGGGGTGAGCAGTTCTTC. It specifies CASSFSGGEQFF.